This TCR beta chain was retrieved from a study of graft-versus-host responses after intestinal transplantation. The data were produced by immunoSEQ multiplex PCR, yet TCRdb's version contains in-frame clones alone and is incomplete. The sample lists approximately 15,000 clones, roughly 86% seen once, with roughly 6.6% in the top ten. The sequences come from bone marrow, collected less than 130 days after intestinal transplantation. The origin of this receptor is a human patient who received an intestinal transplant, so some T cells may come from the graft donor.

The CDR3: CASSTSGRHNEQFF. The CDR3 DNA reads TGTGCCAGTTCGACTAGCGGGAGGCACAATGAGCAGTTCTTC. The chain combines TRBV19 with TRBJ2-1, with 13 bases lining up with TRBD2. J was trimmed by 5 bases and V by 8 bases; bases with no gene match: 3. The V gene's germline CDR1 is LNHDA and CDR2 SQIVND (reference sequence). CDR3 length: 14 amino acids. Full variable domain (rest looked up from reference TRBV19 and TRBJ2-1): DGGITQSPKYLFRKEGQNVTLSCEQNLNHDAMYWYRQDPGQGLRLIYYSQIVNDFQKGDIAEGYSVSREKKESFPLTVTSAQKNPTAFYLCASSTSGRHNEQFFGPGTRLTVL.